The 32 T cell receptor beta chains given below trace back to one sample, sequenced in a study of naive and memory T cell subsets. Overall study results and limits: A few larger clonotypes appeared in naive repertoires, especially CD8, possibly memory cells re-expressing CD45RA.

For these TCRs, the target antigens are not known. The beta constant-region primer was an equimolar mix of two oligonucleotides covering TRBC1 and TRBC2. Ligated cDNA was amplified by four rounds of PCR with nested alpha and beta constant-region primers and SP2. TCRdb independently ran MiXCR on the UMI-ligation and nested PCR reads; one entry per CDR3 protein. The table has about 99,000 distinct CDR3 sequences, approximately 14% seen once. Sequencing used naive CD8+ T cells from blood. These receptors were taken from a human donor in good health.

The rearrangement uses TRBV7-8 and TRBJ1-2; no firm D call. The CDR3 is 17 residues long. Looked up from germline, CDR1 is SGHVS and CDR2 is FQNEAQ. Trimming took 5 bases from V and 0 from J, leaving 19 bases between them. The CDR3 loop reads CASSPPLVNPPNYGYTF. CDR3 sequence (DNA): TGTGCCAGCAGCCCACCCCTGGTCAATCCCCCTAACTATGGCTACACCTTC.

The chain recombines TRBV13 with TRBJ2-2; 13 positions agree with TRBD2. The CDR3 sequence is 18 residues long. The junction had 11 bases not matched to a gene; V was cut back by 5 bases and J by 5 bases. The germline gives CDR1 PRHDT, CDR2 FYEKMQ (reference sequence). The CDR3 is CASSGRLAGGRRTGELFF. For the CDR3, the DNA is TGTGCCAGCAGCGGCCGACTAGCGGGGGGCAGGAGGACCGGGGAGCTGTTTTTT.

The chain carries TRBV20-1 and TRBJ2-1; the D gene is possibly TRBD2 (6 bases). The V end lost 6 bases, the J end lost 8 bases, and 14 bases lay between the germline ends. Germline V gene sequence: CDR1 DFQATT, CDR2 SNEGSKA (reference sequence). The CDR3 is 12 amino acids. CDR3 sequence reads: CSAAVSGDEQFF. DNA for the CDR3: TGCAGTGCCGCCGTTAGCGGCGATGAGCAGTTCTTC.

This clonotype came up once. At one end, the junction sequence differs from germline, possibly due to a read error. The CDR3 protein is CSAIKTGNTVAFF. The CDR3 DNA is TGCAGTGCCATAAAAACAGGGAACACTGTAGCTTTCTTT. The chain employs TRBV20-1 and TRBJ1-1, with D perhaps matching TRBD1 (6 bases). Germline V gene sequence: CDR1 DFQATT, CDR2 SNEGSKA (reference sequence). This CDR3 comprises 13 residues.

This clonotype has a handful of counts. The CDR3, as DNA: TGTGCCAGCAGTGAGAATCGACTAGCGGGTCCTCTTAATGAGCAGTTCTTC. Its translation: CASSENRLAGPLNEQFF. The gene calls are TRBV12-3 or TRBV12-4 and TRBJ2-1; 10 nucleotides line up with TRBD2. The J segment lost 7 bases and the V segment lost 5 bases, leaving 14 bases of the junction unmatched. This CDR3 has 17 residues.

As to this clonotype: One base away lies a much larger clone, so this may be a sequencing read error. The CDR3 sequence: CASSHPGDTRYF. CDR3 sequence (DNA): TGTGCCAGCAGCCACCCCGGGGATACGCGGTATTTT. This rearrangement joins TRBV13 to TRBJ2-3, with a tentative D call TRBD2 (5 bases). The CDR3 spans 12 residues. Germline assignment: CDR1 PRHDT and CDR2 FYEKMQ (reference sequence).

This clonotype was seen at least ten times. The chain recombines TRBV6-5 with TRBJ2-7, with D possibly matching TRBD1 (5 bases). V lost 4 bases to trimming and J lost 3 bases, with 13 bases between them. The CDR3 sequence is 14 residues long. Germline values: CDR1 MNHEY, CDR2 SVGAGI. CDR3 DNA: TGTGCCAGCAGTTTGGGCAGGGCAGACTACGAGCAGTACTTC. It specifies CASSLGRADYEQYF.

This sequence joins TRBV3-1 and TRBJ2-6, with TRBD1 matching over 8 bases. CDR3 length: 18 residues. With 3 bases clipped from V and 4 bases from J, the junction kept 11 bases outside the gene matches. From germline, CDR1 is LGHDT and CDR2 YNNKEL (reference sequence). This CDR3 reads CASSHVDRGTSGANVLTF. CDR3 nucleotide sequence: TGTGCCAGCAGCCATGTTGACAGGGGTACATCAGGGGCCAACGTCCTGACTTTC.

This clonotype was counted between two and nine times. The chain has TRBV4-3 and TRBJ1-1; D is possibly TRBD1 (5 bases). The CDR3 sequence is 16 residues long. The germline gives CDR1 LGHNA, CDR2 YSLEER. V lost 1 base and J 0 bases, leaving 12 bases between the germline ends. The CDR3 DNA reads TGCGCCAGCAGCCAAGGACGACAGTTTATGAACACTGAAGCTTTCTTT. It yields the protein CASSQGRQFMNTEAFF.

This clonotype was detected a few times. The gene calls are TRBV6-2 or TRBV6-3 and TRBJ1-1; D is unresolved. The V gene lost 3 bases and the J gene lost 4 bases, with 6 bases spanning the gap. The CDR3 totals 12 residues. Germline CDR1 is MNHEY and CDR2 is SVGEGT. The CDR3 nucleotides are TGTGCCAGCAGTTATGTTTCCACTGAAGCTTTCTTT. Its protein product is CASSYVSTEAFF.

The CDR3 nucleotides read TGTGCCAGCAGTCTGGACCCGACAGGAGACTATGGCTACACCTTC. Encoded protein: CASSLDPTGDYGYTF. The chain links TRBV12-3 or TRBV12-4 to TRBJ1-2; possible D gene TRBD1, 6 bases. The CDR3 runs 15 residues. With 5 bases removed from V and 3 bases from J, the gap between germline ends came to 16 bases.

The table lists this clonotype with a few counts. V gene TRBV29-1 combines with J gene TRBJ2-2; a possible D gene is TRBD2 (5 bases). V was cut by 5 bases and J by 2 bases, with 15 bases left in between. The CDR3 has 15 residues. The germline V gene encodes CDR1 SQVTM and CDR2 ANQGSEA. For the CDR3, the DNA is TGCAGCGTTTACTCCTATCGGGATAACACCGGGGAGCTGTTTTTT. It codes for CSVYSYRDNTGELFF.

This clonotype was recorded a few times. V usage is TRBV9 and J usage is TRBJ2-3; 13 bases fit TRBD2. V shed 2 bases, J shed 6 bases, and the junction held 6 bases outside the gene matches. This CDR3 has 16 residues. Germline CDR1 and CDR2: SGDLS and YYNGEE. The chain's CDR3 is CASSVTSGGAHDTQYF. CDR3 nucleotides: TGTGCCAGCAGCGTCACTAGCGGGGGGGCCCACGATACGCAGTATTTT.

This clonotype was observed a handful of times. The chain links TRBV6-6 to TRBJ1-2, with D hard to call. The CDR3 spans 14 residues. Trimming left V 6 bases short and J 4 bases short, with 15 bases between. Germline V lookup: CDR1 MNHNY, CDR2 SVGAGI (reference sequence). This CDR3 is CASSSRELVYGYTF. In DNA, the CDR3 is TGTGCCAGCAGCAGCCGGGAGTTGGTCTATGGCTACACCTTC.

This clonotype occurred a few times. The chain carries TRBV27 and TRBJ2-1, with 9 positions matching TRBD2. Germline V gene data show CDR1 as MNHEY and CDR2 as SMNVEV (reference sequence). The ends lost 5 bases at V and 3 bases at J; junction bases unmatched: 8. The CDR3 runs 16 residues. DNA for the CDR3: TGTGCCAGCAGTCCTGCGAGCGGGGGGCTCTACAATGAGCAGTTCTTC. Translation: CASSPASGGLYNEQFF.

Ten or more counts support this clonotype. The chain couples TRBV7-6 to TRBJ2-1; D remains ambiguous. CDR1 and CDR2 from the germline V gene are SGHVS and FNYEAQ. This CDR3 region has 17 residues. Trimming removed 2 bases from V and 4 bases from J, with 18 bases in between. The CDR3 reads CASSLSGIEATYNEQFF. CDR3 nucleotide sequence: TGTGCCAGCAGCTTATCAGGAATAGAGGCGACGTACAATGAGCAGTTCTTC. The variable domain in full, completed from reference TRBV7-6 and TRBJ2-1, reads GAGVSQSPRYKVTKRGQDVALRCDPISGHVSLYWYRQALGQGPEFLTYFNYEAQQDKSGLPNDRFSAERPEGSISTLTIQRTEQRDSAMYRCASSLSGIEATYNEQFFGPGTRLTVL.

There are many counts of this clonotype. V gene TRBV29-1 combines with J gene TRBJ2-3, with D tentatively TRBD1 (5 bases). Trimming left V 6 bases short and J 4 bases short, with 11 bases between. Germline values: CDR1 SQVTM, CDR2 ANQGSEA. The CDR3 extends over 12 amino acids. The CDR3 coding sequence is TGCAGCGTGGGCAGGGTGGCAGATACGCAGTATTTT. The encoded protein is CSVGRVADTQYF.

The V and J genes are TRBV12-3 or TRBV12-4 and TRBJ1-2, with D tentatively TRBD1 (6 bases). The V end lost 7 bases, the J end lost 4 bases, and 16 bases lay between the germline ends. The CDR3 is made up of 14 amino acids. DNA of the CDR3: TGTGCCAGCAATTACTGGGGGCGCGGCTATGGCTACACCTTC. Protein product: CASNYWGRGYGYTF.

There are many counts of this clonotype. This rearrangement joins TRBV5-4 to TRBJ2-2, with a weak D call TRBD1 (5 bases). Germline V gives CDR1 SGHNT, CDR2 YYREEE (reference sequence). CDR3 length: 13 amino acids. V lost 4 bases and J 5 bases, leaving 9 bases between the germline ends. CDR3 sequence: CASSGHVTGELFF. CDR3 DNA: TGTGCCAGCAGCGGACATGTGACCGGGGAGCTGTTTTTT.

This chain uses TRBV4-3 with TRBJ1-5; 10 nucleotides agree with TRBD1. The junction had 8 bases not matched to a gene; V was cut back by 3 bases and J by 9 bases. The CDR3 is 15 residues long. Germline V gene data show CDR1 as LGHNA and CDR2 as YSLEER. The CDR3 here is CASSQGTGDGRPQHF. The CDR3 coding sequence is TGCGCCAGCAGCCAGGGGACAGGGGATGGGAGGCCCCAGCATTTT.

In the case of this clonotype: This could be a read error, since a much larger clone is one nucleotide away. This chain links TRBV5-6 with TRBJ2-3; TRBD2 aligns across 13 bases. Germline lookup yields CDR1 SGHDT and CDR2 YYEEEE. The CDR3 is 15 residues long. CDR3 amino acids: CASSWTSGGTDTQCF. In DNA, the CDR3 is TGTGCCAGCAGCTGGACTAGCGGGGGCACAGATACGCAGTGTTTT.

The chain employs TRBV24-1 and TRBJ2-2, with D perhaps TRBD1 (5 bases). CDR3 length: 14 amino acids. With 1 base removed from V and 5 bases from J, the gap between germline ends came to 7 bases. Germline lookup yields CDR1 KGHDR and CDR2 SFDVKD. This CDR3 is CATSDFAGTGELFF. The CDR3 nucleotides are TGTGCCACCAGTGATTTTGCAGGGACCGGGGAGCTGTTTTTT.

The V call is TRBV28, the J call TRBJ1-3; tentative D call: TRBD1 (5 bases). The germline V and J ends were trimmed by 7 bases and 0 bases, with 19 bases remaining between them. Germline CDR1 and CDR2: MDHEN and SYDVKM. CDR3 length equals 17 residues. The CDR3 DNA follows: TGTGCCAGCACCCCCTCCGGGACGGGGAACTCTGGAAACACCATATATTTT. Residues: CASTPSGTGNSGNTIYF.

The rearrangement joins TRBV11-2 to TRBJ2-2; 7 bases fit TRBD1. The CDR3 runs to 16 residues. CDR1 is SGHAT and CDR2 is FQNNGV in the germline V gene. V shed 3 bases and J 4 bases; nucleotides not matched to a gene: 8. DNA for the CDR3: TGTGCCAGCAGCTTGGCCCTGACAGGGTTCACCGGGGAGCTGTTTTTT. Encoded protein: CASSLALTGFTGELFF. The entire variable domain, with the rest obtained from reference TRBV11-2 and TRBJ2-2, is as follows: EAGVAQSPRYKIIEKRQSVAFWCNPISGHATLYWYQQILGQGPKLLIQFQNNGVVDDSQLPKDRFSAERLKGVDSTLKIQPAKLEDSAVYLCASSLALTGFTGELFFGEGSRLTVL.

This clonotype was observed many times. The chain is built from TRBV12-3 or TRBV12-4 and TRBJ2-1; 10 nucleotides line up with TRBD1. This CDR3 is 15 amino acids long. V dropped 8 bases and J dropped 7; count of bases not matched to a gene: 11. The CDR3: CASAARQGALNEQFF. The CDR3 DNA reads TGTGCCAGCGCCGCTCGACAGGGGGCTCTTAATGAGCAGTTCTTC.

The chain employs TRBV6-2 or TRBV6-3 and TRBJ2-3; weak D call: TRBD1 (6 bases). The CDR3 runs to 16 residues. Trimming removed 6 bases from V and 5 bases from J, with 21 bases in between. CDR1 is MNHEY, CDR2 SVGEGT, per germline. CDR3 residues: CASRPTRDKSEDTQYF. The CDR3 nucleotides are TGTGCCAGCAGACCGACCCGGGACAAATCAGAAGATACGCAGTATTTT.

In this sample, this clonotype turned up a few times. V usage is TRBV24-1 and J usage is TRBJ2-7; D may be TRBD1 (5 bases). Germline V gives CDR1 KGHDR, CDR2 SFDVKD. Trimming took off 5 bases at V and 6 bases at J, with 13 bases between the two ends. This CDR3 has 13 residues. CDR3 DNA: TGTGCCACCAGTGCCTCTCAGGGCCGCGAGCAGTACTTC. Translation: CATSASQGREQYF.

Remarks on this clonotype: Compared with germline, one end of the junction differs, possibly owing to a read error. The rearrangement uses TRBV12-3 or TRBV12-4 and TRBJ2-3; the D gene could be TRBD1 or TRBD2 (6 bases each). This CDR3 spans 17 amino acids. The CDR3 is CDSREPRGPGPPFTQYF. DNA of the CDR3: TGTGACAGCAGGGAACCTCGGGGGCCCGGGCCACCCTTTACGCAGTATTTT.

This chain links TRBV7-9 with TRBJ2-5; TRBD1 might be the D (6 bases). Germline CDR1 SEHNR, CDR2 FQNEAQ (reference sequence). CDR3 size: 13 residues. V was trimmed by 6 bases and J by 2 bases, leaving 10 bases between them. The CDR3 sequence is CASRPTGQETQYF. The CDR3, as DNA: TGTGCCAGCAGACCAACAGGGCAAGAGACCCAGTACTTC.

This clonotype appeared many times. This rearrangement joins TRBV7-8 to TRBJ2-3; maybe TRBD2 (5 bases). This CDR3 is 20 amino acids long. Germline CDR1 reads SGHVS; CDR2 reads FQNEAQ. V lost 1 base and J 2 bases, leaving 25 bases between the germline ends. The CDR3 loop is CASSLELWRRIGPNTDTQYF. The CDR3 nucleotides are TGTGCCAGCAGCTTAGAATTGTGGAGGCGGATAGGCCCTAACACAGATACGCAGTATTTT.

The sample holds many counts of this clonotype. J is TRBJ1-2 and V is TRBV7-2, with a possible D match to TRBD1 (5 bases). CDR3 size: 17 residues. V lost 2 bases to trimming and J lost 6 bases, with 22 bases between them. Per germline, CDR1 SGHTA and CDR2 FQGNSA. The CDR3: CASSLNAQWGGGHGYTF. In DNA form, the CDR3 reads TGTGCCAGCAGCTTAAATGCACAATGGGGCGGCGGCCATGGCTACACCTTC.

This clonotype was found many times. The genes are TRBV14 and TRBJ2-3; no clear D. V gave up 5 bases and J gave up 7 bases, with 7 bases separating them. This CDR3 comprises 11 residues. Germline V gives CDR1 SGHDN, CDR2 FVKESK. CDR3 DNA: TGTGCCAGCAGCGAAGGGAATACGCAGTATTTT. Amino acid sequence: CASSEGNTQYF.